This T cell receptor (beta chain) was observed in a study of cytomegalovirus exposure and HLA in healthy donors. This clone was seen just once. Its antigen is as yet unknown. The CDR3 is made up of 13 amino acids. Trimming stripped 5 bases from V and 3 bases from J, with 11 bases between. Germline CDR1 is KGHSH and CDR2 is LQKENI. Primers: 60 Vbeta forward and 13 Jbeta reverse. The table came from immunoSEQ multiplex PCR; TCRdb's copy has only in-frame clones and leaves some out. Among 190,000 or so clones listed, around four fifths were seen once. Study-wide points: Cytomegalovirus-associated status was assigned to roughly 160 TCR beta chains. A later examination showed that TCR association rates differed by HLA locus, with DRB1 most and HLA-C fewest.

The TCR was taken from a man aged 50 to 60 in good health and CMV-seronegative. The source material was PBMCs. This sequence joins TRBV18 and TRBJ2-7, with D possibly being TRBD1 (6 bases). CDR3 protein: CASSSGQHYEQYF. CDR3 bases: TGTGCCAGCTCATCGGGACAACACTACGAGCAGTACTTC.